This TCR beta chain was profiled in a study of blood T cell repertoires in COVID-19. The wider study: T cells, B-cell-depleted T cells, or PBMCs supplied cDNA or gDNA.

Trimming removed 0 bases at V and 4 bases at J, with 9 bases between. Germline CDR1 is LGHNA and CDR2 is YNFKEQ. This CDR3 is built from 14 residues. Methods used by the authors: Estimated nucleated cell counts came from reference gene primer amplification. Method: immunoSEQ multiplex PCR; TCRdb's copy keeps in-frame clones and lacks some. D and trimming were read from the DNA, whereas the V and J calls and clone size are those reported in that table. Of around 81,000 clones detected, approximately 86% appear once; the ten largest clones hold about 4.8%. The receptor's source is an elderly woman with acute or convalescent COVID-19. Sequenced sample: peripheral blood. The chain is built from TRBV4-2 and TRBJ1-2; D may be TRBD1 (5 bases). The CDR3 sequence is CASSQDRGSYGYTF. DNA for the CDR3: TGTGCCAGCAGCCAAGATAGGGGAAGCTATGGCTACACCTTC.